The next 25 T cell receptor beta chains were all read from a single sample in a study of blood T cell repertoires in COVID-19. Profiled with immunoSEQ multiplex PCR; TCRdb holds only in-frame clones, not every one. The sample carries about 140,000 clones, almost 85% recorded once. Sequencing was carried out using PBMCs or T cells enriched from blood (not recorded which). These TCRs come from a woman in her 50s with acute COVID-19.

The table lists this clone with a few counts. The chain recombines TRBV19 with TRBJ1-5, with 7 bases that match TRBD1. This CDR3 is built from 15 residues. Germline V gene data show CDR1 as LNHDA and CDR2 as SQIVND (reference sequence). The V segment lost 5 bases and the J segment 4 bases; nucleotides outside the gene matches: 8. DNA for the CDR3: TGTGCCAGTAGTGGCTGGGACAGAGGAAATCAGCCCCAGCATTTT. As protein: CASSGWDRGNQPQHF.

The chain has TRBV6-5 and TRBJ2-5; maybe TRBD2 (6 bases). CDR1 and CDR2 from the germline V gene are MNHEY and SVGAGI. V lost 2 bases and J 4 bases, leaving 14 bases between the germline ends. This CDR3 is 15 amino acids long. CDR3 nucleotide sequence: TGTGCCAGCAGTTACCCAACTAGCACTGCAGAGACCCAGTACTTC. The encoded protein is CASSYPTSTAETQYF.

V and J are TRBV14 and TRBJ1-1; 8 positions match TRBD1. Germline V gene sequence: CDR1 SGHDN, CDR2 FVKESK. J lost 4 bases, V lost 4 bases, and 2 bases had no gene match. The CDR3 is 13 amino acids. Here the CDR3 DNA reads TGTGCCAGCAGCCTTCAGGGGGCCACTGAAGCTTTCTTT. Amino acids: CASSLQGATEAFF.

This sequence joins TRBV15 and TRBJ2-1; TRBD2 is a possible D gene (7 bases). V shed 5 bases and J shed 4 bases, with 24 bases lying between them. The CDR3 length is 18 residues. Per germline, CDR1 LNHNV and CDR2 YYDKDF (reference sequence). The DNA for the CDR3 is TGTGCCACCAGCGATTCCCCGAGGGGGGGACTGAAATACAATGAGCAGTTCTTC. This codes for CATSDSPRGGLKYNEQFF.

This clone has just a few counts. The genes are TRBV27 and TRBJ1-1, with D tentatively TRBD1 (5 bases). The V end was cut by 3 bases, the J end by 4 bases, with 12 bases between. CDR1 and CDR2 (germline): MNHEY, SMNVEV (reference sequence). This CDR3 has 14 amino acids. The DNA of the CDR3 is TGTGCCAGCAGTTTCGGTCCAGGGCGCACTGAAGCTTTCTTT. Residues: CASSFGPGRTEAFF.

The V call is TRBV19, the J call TRBJ2-3, with a possible D match to TRBD1 (7 bases). The germline V gene has CDR1 LNHDA and CDR2 SQIVND (reference sequence). Trimming pared 4 bases from V and 2 bases from J, leaving 16 bases between. The CDR3 is 16 residues long. The CDR3 reads CASSTLQGGFTDTQYF. The DNA of the CDR3 is TGTGCCAGTAGTACCCTCCAGGGGGGTTTCACAGATACGCAGTATTTT. Drawing the rest from reference TRBV19 and TRBJ2-3, the complete variable domain is DGGITQSPKYLFRKEGQNVTLSCEQNLNHDAMYWYRQDPGQGLRLIYYSQIVNDFQKGDIAEGYSVSREKKESFPLTVTSAQKNPTAFYLCASSTLQGGFTDTQYFGPGTRLTVL.

The V and J genes are TRBV19 and TRBJ1-2, with 10 positions matching TRBD1. Unmatched junction bases numbered 5, after V lost 6 bases and J lost 4 bases. Germline V gene data show CDR1 as LNHDA and CDR2 as SQIVND (reference sequence). The CDR3 is 14 amino acids. The CDR3 protein is CASRSGDRGYGYTF. CDR3 bases: TGTGCCAGTAGATCCGGGGACAGGGGCTATGGCTACACCTTC.

The chain combines TRBV11-3 with TRBJ2-7; D perhaps matches TRBD2 (5 bases). This CDR3 contains 12 residues. Germline V gene sequence: CDR1 SGHNT, CDR2 YENEEA. The V and J ends lost 4 bases and 7 bases respectively, with 11 bases between them. The CDR3 sequence is CASSSRTGEQYF. In DNA, the CDR3 is TGTGCCAGCAGCTCCCGGACTGGGGAGCAGTACTTC.

The rearrangement uses TRBV27 and TRBJ1-1; weak D call: TRBD1 (5 bases). Germline CDR1 reads MNHEY; CDR2 reads SMNVEV (reference sequence). Trimming took 1 base from V and 4 from J, leaving 7 bases between them. The CDR3 length is 13 residues. CDR3 in DNA: TGTGCCAGCAGTTTATTGGGGGGCACTGAAGCTTTCTTT. Residues: CASSLLGGTEAFF.

The chain links TRBV7-2 to TRBJ1-2, with D perhaps matching TRBD1 (5 bases). Germline CDR1 is SGHTA and CDR2 is FQGNSA. The CDR3 sequence is 14 residues long. V dropped 5 bases and J dropped 5 bases, with 15 bases sitting between them. The CDR3 region has the DNA TGTGCCAGCAGCATTGTTGACAGCGCTTATGGCTACACCTTC. Its translation: CASSIVDSAYGYTF. Looking up the rest from reference TRBV7-2 and TRBJ1-2 gives the full variable domain: GAGVSQSPSNKVTEKGKDVELRCDPISGHTALYWYRQSLGQGLEFLIYFQGNSAPDKSGLPSDRFSAERTGGSVSTLTIQRTQQEDSAVYLCASSIVDSAYGYTFGSGTRLTVV.

This chain joins TRBV7-6 and TRBJ1-3; 8 nucleotides agree with TRBD1. The V gene end was trimmed by 6 bases and the J gene end by 2 bases; junction bases not matched to a gene: 9. The length of the CDR3 is 16 residues. Germline CDR1 and CDR2: SGHVS and FNYEAQ. The CDR3 DNA reads TGTGCCAGCAGTTCACAGGGGGAGGTAGCTGGAAACACCATATATTTT. Translating gives CASSSQGEVAGNTIYF.

The chain joins TRBV27 to TRBJ2-3; D perhaps matches TRBD1 (6 bases). The CDR3 spans 17 residues. Trimming cost V 4 bases and J 4 bases, with 21 bases left between them. Germline-derived CDR1 and CDR2 are MNHEY and SMNVEV (reference sequence). CDR3 DNA sequence: TGTGCCAGCAGTTCCCCCTCCAGGGGTAAGATCGCAGATACGCAGTATTTT. It translates to CASSSPSRGKIADTQYF.

This clone was seen once. The chain combines TRBV12-5 with TRBJ1-5; 7 nucleotides agree with TRBD1. The CDR3 has 14 residues. With 6 bases clipped from V and 7 bases from J, the junction kept 9 bases outside the gene matches. Per the germline V gene, CDR1 is LGHNT and CDR2 is FRNRAP. The CDR3 DNA is TGTGCTAGTGGCGCCTCAGGGGGATGGCAGCCCCAGCATTTT. This encodes CASGASGGWQPQHF. Full variable domain (missing parts from reference TRBV12-5 and TRBJ1-5): DARVTQTPRHKVTEMGQEVTMRCQPILGHNTVFWYRQTMMQGLELLAYFRNRAPLDDSGMPKDRFSAEMPDATLATLKIQPSEPRDSAVYFCASGASGGWQPQHFGDGTRLSIL.

This sequence joins TRBV9 and TRBJ1-3; no clear D. The CDR3 loop spans 13 amino acids. CDR1 and CDR2 from the germline V gene are SGDLS and YYNGEE. V shed 8 bases and J shed 0 bases, with 9 bases lying between them. CDR3 nucleotide sequence: TGTGCCAGTAGCCAGTACTCTGGAAACACCATATATTTT. This codes for CASSQYSGNTIYF.

This chain uses TRBV28 with TRBJ2-7, with D maybe TRBD2 (6 bases). This CDR3 contains 14 residues. CDR1 is MDHEN and CDR2 is SYDVKM in the germline V gene. The V end lost 2 bases, the J end lost 0 bases, and 8 bases lay between the germline ends. CDR3 in DNA: TGTGCCAGCAGTTTAGGCGGGAACTCCTACGAGCAGTACTTC. Its protein is CASSLGGNSYEQYF.

The chain uses TRBV7-2 and TRBJ2-7, with 10 nucleotides matching TRBD2. The CDR3 has 16 residues. Germline V gives CDR1 SGHTA, CDR2 FQGNSA. The ends lost 5 bases at V and 0 bases at J; junction bases unmatched: 7. Here the CDR3 reads CASSPGLARSSYEQYF. The CDR3 DNA reads TGTGCCAGCAGCCCGGGACTAGCGCGTAGCTCCTACGAGCAGTACTTC.

The chain couples TRBV9 to TRBJ2-3; D perhaps matches TRBD2 (6 bases). Germline V lookup: CDR1 SGDLS, CDR2 YYNGEE. The V end lost 7 bases, the J end lost 2 bases, and 20 bases lay between the germline ends. CDR3 length: 16 amino acids. The CDR3 loop reads CASSPWGGGATDTQYF. DNA for the CDR3: TGTGCCAGCTCCCCCTGGGGCGGCGGGGCCACAGATACGCAGTATTTT.

The chain links TRBV5-1 to TRBJ2-1; 12 bases map to TRBD2. V dropped 4 bases and J dropped 6; count of bases not matched to a gene: 8. Germline lookup yields CDR1 SGHRS and CDR2 YFSETQ. The CDR3 runs 16 residues. The CDR3 sequence: CASSRSTSGGFNEQFF. The DNA of the CDR3 is TGCGCCAGCAGCCGATCGACTAGCGGGGGATTCAATGAGCAGTTCTTC.

The chain is built from TRBV9 and TRBJ1-2, with 11 bases matching TRBD1. J gave up 1 base and V 4 bases, and 9 bases lay outside the gene matches. The CDR3 runs 17 residues. The V gene's germline CDR1 is SGDLS and CDR2 YYNGEE. The CDR3 DNA reads TGTGCCAGCAGCCAAGTCGGGACAGGGGGAGGTAACTATGGCTACACCTTC. Its protein is CASSQVGTGGGNYGYTF.

This chain joins TRBV11-3 and TRBJ2-5; D is perhaps TRBD1 (6 bases). The germline V and J ends were trimmed by 6 bases and 1 base, with 9 bases remaining between them. The CDR3 is 13 amino acids. In germline, CDR1 is SGHNT, CDR2 YENEEA. The CDR3 sequence: CASRPDSQETQYF. For the CDR3, the DNA is TGTGCCAGCAGGCCGGACAGCCAAGAGACCCAGTACTTC.

The chain links TRBV7-9 to TRBJ2-2, with 7 bases identical to TRBD2. The CDR3 is 16 amino acids. J was trimmed by 7 bases and V by 5 bases; bases with no gene match: 13. Germline CDR1 and CDR2: SEHNR and FQNEAQ (reference sequence). CDR3 in amino acids: CASSPLMGGVIGELFF. CDR3 in DNA: TGTGCCAGCAGCCCCTTGATGGGAGGGGTTATCGGGGAGCTGTTTTTT.

V is TRBV7-6 and J is TRBJ2-6; 8 nucleotides align to TRBD1. Unmatched junction bases numbered 2, after V lost 1 base and J lost 0 bases. Germline V gene lookup returns CDR1 SGHVS and CDR2 FNYEAQ. The length of the CDR3 is 17 residues. CDR3 in amino acids: CASSLVQGASGANVLTF. Here the CDR3 DNA reads TGTGCCAGCAGCTTAGTCCAGGGGGCCTCTGGGGCCAACGTCCTGACTTTC.

The chain links TRBV6-5 to TRBJ1-1; TRBD1 aligns across 7 bases. This CDR3 region has 15 residues. V dropped 4 bases and J dropped 6; count of bases not matched to a gene: 11. Germline CDR1 is MNHEY and CDR2 is SVGAGI. CDR3 amino acids: CASSFQQGWGSEAFF. In DNA form, the CDR3 reads TGTGCCAGCAGTTTCCAACAGGGGTGGGGGTCTGAAGCTTTCTTT.

This clone has only one observation. The genes are TRBV2 and TRBJ1-2; D is ambiguous. CDR3 length equals 14 residues. Germline loops: CDR1 SNHLY, CDR2 FYNNEI. The V gene lost 7 bases and the J gene lost 8 bases, with 20 bases spanning the gap. This CDR3 is CASKKDPETGGYTF. In nucleotides, the CDR3 is TGTGCCAGCAAGAAAGACCCAGAAACGGGGGGCTACACCTTC.

V gene TRBV12-3 or TRBV12-4 combines with J gene TRBJ2-7, with 11 bases matching TRBD2. Losses at the gene ends were 6 bases for V and 5 bases for J; bases not matched to a gene: 3. The CDR3 covers 13 residues. Here the CDR3 reads CASRTSGVDEQYF. The CDR3 nucleotides read TGTGCCAGCAGGACTAGCGGGGTCGACGAGCAGTACTTC.